A single sample gave rise to the 26 T cell receptor beta chains below, sequenced in a study of PD-1 blockade in classical Hodgkin lymphoma. Patients all relapsed after autologous stem cell transplantation, and there was variation in brentuximab vedotin exposure. This table comes from immunoSEQ multiplex PCR, and its TCRdb copy is limited to in-frame clones, with some not included. The repertoire holds about 72,000 clones, with 85% to 95% as singletons. The material sequenced was peripheral blood mononuclear cells (PBMCs), taken at baseline. The receptors were sampled from a human donor with classical Hodgkin lymphoma.

The chain recombines TRBV7-6 with TRBJ1-2; D is undetermined. Germline CDR1 reads SGHVS; CDR2 reads FNYEAQ. The V gene lost 2 bases and the J gene lost 11 bases, with 15 bases spanning the gap. This CDR3 has 13 amino acids. CDR3 sequence reads: CASSLTALQEYTF. CDR3 nucleotide sequence: TGTGCCAGCAGCTTAACAGCACTCCAAGAATACACCTTC.

The V call is TRBV29-1, the J call TRBJ2-3; D ambiguous. V was shortened by 7 bases and J by 0 bases, with 14 bases between the two germline ends. The length of the CDR3 is 14 residues. The V gene's germline CDR1 is SQVTM and CDR2 ANQGSEA. The CDR3 nucleotides read TGCAGCGCCTCTCAAATGACTAGCACAGATACGCAGTATTTT. Its protein product is CSASQMTSTDTQYF.

V and J are TRBV9 and TRBJ2-3; D gene ambiguous. The CDR3 has 12 residues. V was shortened by 0 bases and J by 5 bases, with 4 bases between the two germline ends. Looked up from germline, CDR1 is SGDLS and CDR2 is YYNGEE. The CDR3 protein is CASSVEVDTQYF. As DNA, the CDR3 is TGTGCCAGCAGCGTAGAAGTAGATACGCAGTATTTT.

A single count supports this clone. The CDR3 coding sequence is TGTGCCAGCAGCTTCGGTTCCTACACCGGGGAGCTGTTTTTT. Translation: CASSFGSYTGELFF. This chain connects TRBV7-6 to TRBJ2-2; D unclear. Trimming stripped 3 bases from V and 3 bases from J, with 8 bases between. Germline-derived CDR1 and CDR2 are SGHVS and FNYEAQ. This CDR3 has 14 residues.

The chain links TRBV18 to TRBJ2-4; TRBD1 might be the D (6 bases). Deletions cut 4 bases from V and 5 bases from J, with 15 bases between. This CDR3 has 15 residues. Germline V lookup: CDR1 KGHSH, CDR2 LQKENI. The CDR3 here is CASSLGQQVENIQYF. The DNA for the CDR3 is TGTGCCAGCTCACTCGGACAGCAGGTCGAAAACATTCAGTACTTC.

The J gene is TRBJ2-2, the V gene TRBV13; D is perhaps TRBD2 (6 bases). Germline CDR1 PRHDT, CDR2 FYEKMQ (reference sequence). The CDR3 is made up of 13 amino acids. With 3 bases removed from V and 6 bases from J, the gap between germline ends came to 8 bases. As DNA, the CDR3 is TGTGCCAGCAGCTTCGGGAGCCCCGGGGAGCTGTTTTTT. It encodes CASSFGSPGELFF.

The chain recombines TRBV28 with TRBJ2-5, with TRBD2 matching 13 bases. The V gene end was trimmed by 6 bases and the J gene end by 3 bases; junction bases not matched to a gene: 19. This CDR3 is 20 amino acids long. The germline V gene has CDR1 MDHEN and CDR2 SYDVKM. The CDR3: CASRNHRGGGTSGTKETQYF. CDR3 nucleotides: TGTGCCAGCAGGAACCACAGGGGTGGGGGGACTAGCGGGACTAAAGAGACCCAGTACTTC.

V usage is TRBV6-1 and J usage is TRBJ1-1, with 7 bases fitting TRBD1. V lost 6 bases, J lost 4 bases, and 8 bases stayed unmatched. The germline V gene encodes CDR1 MNHNS and CDR2 SASEGT. The CDR3 length is 14 residues. CDR3 in amino acids: CASRSQGKSTEAFF. DNA for the CDR3: TGTGCCAGCAGATCACAGGGGAAGTCCACTGAAGCTTTCTTT.

This rearrangement joins TRBV7-6 to TRBJ2-3, with TRBD2 identical over 11 bases. Germline V gene data show CDR1 as SGHVS and CDR2 as FNYEAQ. CDR3 size: 17 residues. V shed 0 bases and J 0 bases; nucleotides not matched to a gene: 2. The CDR3 region is CASSLAPSGGSTDTQYF. As DNA, the CDR3 is TGTGCCAGCAGCTTAGCACCTAGCGGGGGGAGCACAGATACGCAGTATTTT.

The chain combines TRBV7-9 with TRBJ1-1; unclear D gene. The CDR3 runs 15 residues. Trimming left V 4 bases short and J 7 bases short, with 19 bases between. Germline CDR1 is SEHNR and CDR2 is FQNEAQ (reference sequence). CDR3 protein: CASSSDSADLSEAFF. The CDR3 bases are TGTGCCAGCAGCTCCGATTCGGCAGATCTGAGTGAAGCTTTCTTT. The full variable domain, completed using reference TRBV7-9 and TRBJ1-1, is DTGVSQNPRHKITKRGQNVTFRCDPISEHNRLYWYRQTLGQGPEFLTYFQNEAQLEKSRLLSDRFSAERPKGSFSTLEIQRTEQGDSAMYLCASSSDSADLSEAFFGQGTRLTVV.

The chain recombines TRBV7-9 with TRBJ2-7, with unresolved D. Trimming stripped 4 bases from V and 8 bases from J, with 15 bases between. Germline CDR1 and CDR2: SEHNR and FQNEAQ (reference sequence). This CDR3 comprises 13 residues. In DNA form, the CDR3 reads TGTGCCAGCAGCTCCCCGGAAGGGAATAAGCAGTACTTC. Protein: CASSSPEGNKQYF.

The chain uses TRBV7-9 and TRBJ2-7; D may be TRBD2 (5 bases). The CDR3 extends over 17 amino acids. Germline CDR1 and CDR2: SEHNR and FQNEAQ (reference sequence). V lost 0 bases to trimming and J lost 4 bases, with 19 bases between them. CDR3 DNA sequence: TGTGCCAGCAGCTTAGCGGGCGGGTCAGTCCGATATTACGAGCAGTACTTC. Its protein product is CASSLAGGSVRYYEQYF.

V gene TRBV5-8 combines with J gene TRBJ1-4; the match to TRBD1 covers 9 bases. The CDR3 length is 14 residues. Germline lookup yields CDR1 SGHTS and CDR2 YDEGEE. With V trimmed by 4 bases and J by 8 bases, 6 bases remained unmatched. CDR3 in amino acids: CASSEGQGGEKLFF. The DNA for the CDR3 is TGTGCCAGCAGCGAGGGACAGGGAGGAGAAAAACTGTTTTTT.

The chain uses TRBV11-2 and TRBJ2-7; weak D call: TRBD1 (6 bases). V lost 1 base and J 6 bases, leaving 16 bases between the germline ends. The V gene's germline CDR1 is SGHAT and CDR2 FQNNGV. The CDR3 covers 15 residues. The CDR3 nucleotides read TGTGCCAGCAGCTTAGGAGGCGCCGGGACAAGCGAGCAGTACTTC. Its protein product is CASSLGGAGTSEQYF.

The chain has TRBV29-1 and TRBJ1-3; tentatively, D is TRBD1 (5 bases). The CDR3 totals 13 residues. V was clipped by 6 bases and J by 1 base, with 10 bases between them. CDR1 SQVTM and CDR2 ANQGSEA come from the germline V gene. The CDR3 DNA follows: TGCAGCGTCCTGAAGGGGTCTGGAAACACCATATATTTT. Translation gives CSVLKGSGNTIYF.

This chain uses TRBV4-1 with TRBJ2-5; TRBD1 agrees at 11 bases. The CDR3 has 19 amino acids. Germline trimming cut 2 bases from V and 2 bases from J; bases unmatched to any gene: 13. Germline V gene data show CDR1 as MGHRA and CDR2 as YSYEKL. In DNA, the CDR3 is TGCGCCAGCAGCCAAATTCCCGGACAGGGGGCGAGGGCGCAAGAGACCCAGTACTTC. Translation gives CASSQIPGQGARAQETQYF.

This chain joins TRBV5-8 and TRBJ1-1; D remains unclear. The CDR3 has 11 amino acids. Germline CDR1 SGHTS, CDR2 YDEGEE. The ends were cut back, 2 bases at V and 8 bases at J, with 7 bases in the middle. CDR3 loop: CASSLTEEAFF. DNA for the CDR3: TGTGCCAGCAGCTTAACTGAAGAAGCTTTCTTT.

Only one count was recorded for this clone. The gene calls are TRBV5-8 and TRBJ2-1; D is perhaps TRBD2 (7 bases). The CDR3 loop spans 16 amino acids. Trimming removed 4 bases from V and 6 bases from J, with 20 bases in between. Looked up from germline, CDR1 is SGHTS and CDR2 is YDEGEE. The DNA for the CDR3 is TGTGCCAGCAGCGATTTTGGGGGGGCCGAGGGCAATGAGCAGTTCTTC. Encoded protein: CASSDFGGAEGNEQFF. The whole variable domain, filled in from reference TRBV5-8 and TRBJ2-1, reads EAGVTQSPTHLIKTRGQQATLRCSPISGHTSVYWYQQALGLGLQFLLWYDEGEERNRGNFPPRFSGRQFPNYSSELNVNALELEDSALYLCASSDFGGAEGNEQFFGPGTRLTVL.

The chain carries TRBV11-1 and TRBJ2-1; 8 nucleotides match TRBD1. V was clipped by 5 bases and J by 4 bases; unmatched bases: 4. From germline, CDR1 is SGHAT and CDR2 FQDESV (reference sequence). This CDR3 comprises 14 residues. CDR3 DNA sequence: TGTGCCAGCAGCCTGGACAGGGAATACAATGAGCAGTTCTTC. This translates into CASSLDREYNEQFF.

This clone was seen only a few times. The chain uses TRBV27 and TRBJ2-7, with D possibly matching TRBD2 (5 bases). Germline V gene sequence: CDR1 MNHEY, CDR2 SMNVEV (reference sequence). This CDR3 is built from 13 residues. V shed 3 bases and J shed 2 bases, with 8 bases lying between them. The CDR3 spells CASSFGIAYEQYF. The CDR3 DNA is TGTGCCAGCAGTTTCGGGATCGCCTACGAGCAGTACTTC.

CDR3 in amino acids: CASSAAGGPPQETQYF. The CDR3 coding sequence is TGTGCCAGCAGCGCCGCGGGGGGCCCCCCCCAAGAGACCCAGTACTTC. The chain has TRBV9 and TRBJ2-5; TRBD2 aligns across 8 bases. From germline, CDR1 is SGDLS and CDR2 YYNGEE. The CDR3 loop spans 16 amino acids. After removal of 3 bases from V and 1 base from J, the junction contained 8 bases not matched to a gene.

The chain combines TRBV7-2 with TRBJ2-7; 9 positions match TRBD2. The CDR3 loop spans 15 amino acids. The V and J ends lost 5 bases and 3 bases, in that order; junction bases with no gene match: 8. Germline CDR1 SGHTA, CDR2 FQGNSA. CDR3 sequence: CASSGPGTSSYEQYF. CDR3 bases: TGTGCCAGCAGCGGCCCCGGGACTAGCAGCTACGAGCAGTACTTC.

The CDR3, as DNA: TGTGCCAGCAGCCAGGACACTGGAAACACCATATATTTT. This translates into CASSQDTGNTIYF. The rearrangement joins TRBV7-9 to TRBJ1-3; tentatively, D is TRBD1 (5 bases). CDR3 length equals 13 residues. Germline V CDR1 and CDR2: SEHNR, FQNEAQ (reference sequence). Trimming took 5 bases from V and 2 from J, leaving 7 bases between them. Full variable domain (outside the CDR3, taken from reference TRBV7-9 and TRBJ1-3): DTGVSQNPRHKITKRGQNVTFRCDPISEHNRLYWYRQTLGQGPEFLTYFQNEAQLEKSRLLSDRFSAERPKGSFSTLEIQRTEQGDSAMYLCASSQDTGNTIYFGEGSWLTVV.

The chain combines TRBV6-1 with TRBJ1-1; 7 bases agree with TRBD1. Germline V CDR1 and CDR2: MNHNS, SASEGT. Losses at the gene ends were 3 bases for V and 9 bases for J; bases not matched to a gene: 10. CDR3 length equals 14 residues. The CDR3 nucleotides are TGTGCCAGCAGTGATTTTGCAGGGGGTCCCCAAGCTTTCTTT. Its protein is CASSDFAGGPQAFF.

The rearrangement uses TRBV18 and TRBJ1-5; D may be TRBD1 (5 bases). Germline V gene lookup returns CDR1 KGHSH and CDR2 LQKENI. V was clipped by 6 bases and J by 3 bases, with 12 bases between them. The CDR3 length is 14 residues. CDR3 sequence: CASSPGTFNQPQHF. In nucleotides, the CDR3 is TGTGCCAGCTCCCCCGGGACCTTCAATCAGCCCCAGCATTTT.

The chain links TRBV5-8 to TRBJ2-7; no firm D call. Per the germline V gene, CDR1 is SGHTS and CDR2 is YDEGEE. CDR3 length: 15 amino acids. The ends were cut back, 4 bases at V and 0 bases at J, with 14 bases in the middle. The CDR3 sequence: CASSPSSLNSYEQYF. The CDR3, as DNA: TGTGCCAGCAGCCCATCCTCGTTGAACTCCTACGAGCAGTACTTC.